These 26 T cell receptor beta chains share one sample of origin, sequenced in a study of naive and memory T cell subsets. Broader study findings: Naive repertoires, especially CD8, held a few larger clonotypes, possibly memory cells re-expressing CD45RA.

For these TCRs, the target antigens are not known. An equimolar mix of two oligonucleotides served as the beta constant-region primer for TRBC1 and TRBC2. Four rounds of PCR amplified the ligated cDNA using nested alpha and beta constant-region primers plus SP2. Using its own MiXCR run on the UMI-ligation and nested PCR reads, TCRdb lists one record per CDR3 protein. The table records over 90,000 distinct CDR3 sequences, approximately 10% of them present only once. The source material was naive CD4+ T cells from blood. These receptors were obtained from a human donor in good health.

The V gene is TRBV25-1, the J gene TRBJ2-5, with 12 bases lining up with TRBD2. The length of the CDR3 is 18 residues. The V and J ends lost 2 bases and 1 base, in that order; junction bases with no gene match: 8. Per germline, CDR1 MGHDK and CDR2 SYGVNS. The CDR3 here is CASSEQPGLAGFQETQYF. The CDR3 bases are TGTGCCAGCAGTGAACAACCTGGACTAGCGGGATTCCAAGAGACCCAGTACTTC.

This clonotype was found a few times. The CDR3: CASSDGGAGNTIYF. Written as DNA, the CDR3 is TGCGCCAGCAGCGACGGGGGGGCTGGAAACACCATATATTTT. This chain joins TRBV5-1 and TRBJ1-3; perhaps TRBD1 as D (5 bases). Germline CDR1 and CDR2: SGHRS and YFSETQ. The CDR3 loop spans 14 amino acids. Trimming took 4 bases from V and 2 from J, leaving 10 bases between them.

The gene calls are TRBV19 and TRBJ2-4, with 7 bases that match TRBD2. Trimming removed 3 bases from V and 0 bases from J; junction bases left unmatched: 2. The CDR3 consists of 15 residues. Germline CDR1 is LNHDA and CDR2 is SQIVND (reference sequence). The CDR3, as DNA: TGTGCCAGTAGTATTAAGCGGGGAGCCAAAAACATTCAGTACTTC. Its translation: CASSIKRGAKNIQYF.

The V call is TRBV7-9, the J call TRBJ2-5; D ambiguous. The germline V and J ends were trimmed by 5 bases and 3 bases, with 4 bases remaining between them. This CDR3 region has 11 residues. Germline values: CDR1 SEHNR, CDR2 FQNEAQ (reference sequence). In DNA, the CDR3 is TGTGCCAGCAGCAAAAAAGAGACCCAGTACTTC. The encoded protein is CASSKKETQYF.

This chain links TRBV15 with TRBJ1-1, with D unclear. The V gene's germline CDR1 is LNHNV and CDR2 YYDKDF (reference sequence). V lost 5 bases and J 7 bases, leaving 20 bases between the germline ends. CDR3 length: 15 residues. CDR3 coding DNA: TGTGCCACCAGCCTCCCTGGCCGGACGTCAATTGAAGCTTTCTTT. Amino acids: CATSLPGRTSIEAFF.

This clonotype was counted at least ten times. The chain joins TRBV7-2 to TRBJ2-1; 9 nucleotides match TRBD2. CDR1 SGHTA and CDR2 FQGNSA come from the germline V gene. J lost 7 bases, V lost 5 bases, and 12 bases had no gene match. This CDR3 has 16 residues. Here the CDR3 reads CASSSQGLAIVNEQFF. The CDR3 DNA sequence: TGTGCCAGCAGCAGCCAAGGACTAGCGATAGTGAATGAGCAGTTCTTC.

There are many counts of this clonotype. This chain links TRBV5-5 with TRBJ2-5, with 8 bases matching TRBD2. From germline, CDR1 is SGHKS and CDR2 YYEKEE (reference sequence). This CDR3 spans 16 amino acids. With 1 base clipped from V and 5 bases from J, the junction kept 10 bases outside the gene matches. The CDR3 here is CASSLRQRGLRETQYF. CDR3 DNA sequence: TGTGCCAGCAGCTTGCGGCAGCGGGGGCTACGGGAGACCCAGTACTTC. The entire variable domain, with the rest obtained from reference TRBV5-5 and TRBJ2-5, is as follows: DAGVTQSPTHLIKTRGQQVTLRCSPISGHKSVSWYQQVLGQGPQFIFQYYEKEERGRGNFPDRFSARQFPNYSSELNVNALLLGDSALYLCASSLRQRGLRETQYFGPGTRLLVL.

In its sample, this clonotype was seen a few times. As DNA, the CDR3 is TGCAGTGCTAGAGTCGTCCGGCAGGGTGGCCTCACGCAGTATTTT. This encodes CSARVVRQGGLTQYF. The rearrangement joins TRBV20-1 to TRBJ2-3; possible D gene TRBD1, 5 bases. Looked up from germline, CDR1 is DFQATT and CDR2 is SNEGSKA (reference sequence). Trimming took off 1 base at V and 9 bases at J, with 20 bases between the two ends. The CDR3 loop spans 15 amino acids.

The chain's CDR3 is CASSRGLVYEQYF. The DNA for the CDR3 is TGTGCCAGCAGCAGGGGGCTGGTCTACGAGCAGTACTTC. The chain couples TRBV12-3 or TRBV12-4 to TRBJ2-7; 8 bases are a match to TRBD1. The CDR3 runs to 13 residues. The V gene end was trimmed by 6 bases and the J gene end by 3 bases; junction bases not matched to a gene: 4.

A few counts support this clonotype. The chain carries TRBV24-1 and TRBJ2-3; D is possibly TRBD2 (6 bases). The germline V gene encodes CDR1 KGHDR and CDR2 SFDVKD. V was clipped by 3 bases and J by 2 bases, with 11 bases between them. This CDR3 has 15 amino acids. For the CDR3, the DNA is TGTGCCACCAGTGATCCCGGGAGTTCCACAGATACGCAGTATTTT. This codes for CATSDPGSSTDTQYF.

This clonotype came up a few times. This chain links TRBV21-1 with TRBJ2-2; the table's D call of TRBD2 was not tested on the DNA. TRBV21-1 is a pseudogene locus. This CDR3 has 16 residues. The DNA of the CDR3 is TGTGCCAGCAGCAACGAGGGAAGGTTGGGCACCGGGGAGCTGTTTTTT. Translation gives CASSNEGRLGTGELFF.

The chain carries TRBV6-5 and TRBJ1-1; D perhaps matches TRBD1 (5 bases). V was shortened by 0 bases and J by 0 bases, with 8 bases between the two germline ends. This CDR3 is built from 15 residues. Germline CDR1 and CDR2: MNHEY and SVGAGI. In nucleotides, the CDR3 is TGTGCCAGCAGTTACTCAACAGGCGTGAACACTGAAGCTTTCTTT. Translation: CASSYSTGVNTEAFF.

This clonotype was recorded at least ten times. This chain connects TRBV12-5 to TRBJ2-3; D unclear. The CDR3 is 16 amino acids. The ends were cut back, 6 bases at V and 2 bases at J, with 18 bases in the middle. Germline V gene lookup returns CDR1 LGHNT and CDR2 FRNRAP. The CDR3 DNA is TGTGCTAGTGGGCCTCCCCAACTACCCCTCACAGATACGCAGTATTTT. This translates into CASGPPQLPLTDTQYF. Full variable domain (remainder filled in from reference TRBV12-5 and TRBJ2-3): DARVTQTPRHKVTEMGQEVTMRCQPILGHNTVFWYRQTMMQGLELLAYFRNRAPLDDSGMPKDRFSAEMPDATLATLKIQPSEPRDSAVYFCASGPPQLPLTDTQYFGPGTRLTVL.

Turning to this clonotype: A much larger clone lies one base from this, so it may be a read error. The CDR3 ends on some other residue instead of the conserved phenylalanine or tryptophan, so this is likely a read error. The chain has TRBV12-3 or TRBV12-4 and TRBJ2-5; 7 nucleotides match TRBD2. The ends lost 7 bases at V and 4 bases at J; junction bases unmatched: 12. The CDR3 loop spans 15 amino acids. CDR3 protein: CASKVSGTLGETQYL. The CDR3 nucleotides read TGTGCCAGCAAAGTAAGCGGGACCCTAGGAGAGACCCAGTACCTC.

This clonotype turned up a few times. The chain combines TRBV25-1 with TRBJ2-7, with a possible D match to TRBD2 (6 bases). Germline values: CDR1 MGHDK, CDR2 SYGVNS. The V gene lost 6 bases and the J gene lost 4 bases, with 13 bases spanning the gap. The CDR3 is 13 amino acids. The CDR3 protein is CASSLTSGYEQYF. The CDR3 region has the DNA TGTGCCAGCAGCCTGACTAGTGGGTACGAGCAGTACTTC.

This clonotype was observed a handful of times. In DNA, the CDR3 is TGCAGCGTACTCCGACAGTCCGACTATGGCTACACCTTC. Translated, it gives CSVLRQSDYGYTF. V and J are TRBV29-1 and TRBJ1-2, with D perhaps matching TRBD1 (5 bases). This CDR3 comprises 13 residues. Germline V lookup: CDR1 SQVTM, CDR2 ANQGSEA. V was cut by 6 bases and J by 3 bases, with 14 bases left in between.

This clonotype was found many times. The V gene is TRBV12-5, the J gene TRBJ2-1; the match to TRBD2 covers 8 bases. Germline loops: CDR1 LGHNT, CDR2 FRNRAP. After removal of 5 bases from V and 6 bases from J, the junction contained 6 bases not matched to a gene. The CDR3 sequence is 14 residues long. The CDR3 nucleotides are TGTGCTAGTGGTCCACCGGGACTAGTCAATGAGCAGTTCTTC. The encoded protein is CASGPPGLVNEQFF.

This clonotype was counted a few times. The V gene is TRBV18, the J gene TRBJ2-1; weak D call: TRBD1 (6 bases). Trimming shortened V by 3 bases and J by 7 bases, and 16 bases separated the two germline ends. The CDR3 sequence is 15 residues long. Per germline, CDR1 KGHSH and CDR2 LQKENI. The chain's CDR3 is CASSPRLGAENEQFF. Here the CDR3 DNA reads TGTGCCAGCTCACCTCGTCTGGGGGCCGAGAATGAGCAGTTCTTC.

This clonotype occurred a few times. The CDR3 spells CASSSYTTTGGYEQYF. DNA of the CDR3: TGTGCCAGCAGCTCGTATACGACTACCGGGGGATACGAGCAGTACTTC. This chain connects TRBV7-8 to TRBJ2-7, with D perhaps TRBD2 (6 bases). Germline V CDR1 and CDR2: SGHVS, FQNEAQ. Trimming shortened V by 4 bases and J by 4 bases, and 20 bases separated the two germline ends. The CDR3 length is 16 residues.

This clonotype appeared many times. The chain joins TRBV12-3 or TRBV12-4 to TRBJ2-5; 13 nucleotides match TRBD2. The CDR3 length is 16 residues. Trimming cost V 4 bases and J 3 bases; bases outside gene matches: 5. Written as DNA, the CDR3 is TGTGCCAGCAGTTCCACCGGACTAGCGGGAGAAGAGACCCAGTACTTC. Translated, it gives CASSSTGLAGEETQYF.

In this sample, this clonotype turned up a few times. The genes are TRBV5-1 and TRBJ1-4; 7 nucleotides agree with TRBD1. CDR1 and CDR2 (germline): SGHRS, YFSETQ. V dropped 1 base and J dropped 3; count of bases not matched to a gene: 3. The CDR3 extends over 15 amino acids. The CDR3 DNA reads TGCGCCAGCAGCTTGCGGGACAGTTCTAATGAAAAACTGTTTTTT. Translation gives CASSLRDSSNEKLFF.

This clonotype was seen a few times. This CDR3 is CASSGRITGDQPQHF. CDR3 sequence (DNA): TGTGCCAGCAGCGGACGGATCACAGGGGATCAGCCCCAGCATTTT. The chain links TRBV2 to TRBJ1-5; 7 bases match TRBD1. The ends lost 6 bases at V and 5 bases at J; junction bases unmatched: 10. Germline V gives CDR1 SNHLY, CDR2 FYNNEI. This CDR3 comprises 15 residues.

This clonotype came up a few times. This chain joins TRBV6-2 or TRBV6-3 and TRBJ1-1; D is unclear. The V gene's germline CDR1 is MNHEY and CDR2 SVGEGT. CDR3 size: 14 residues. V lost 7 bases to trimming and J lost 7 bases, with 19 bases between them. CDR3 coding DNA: TGTGCCAGCACCCGTAACAGACGCGGGAATGAAGCTTTCTTT. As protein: CASTRNRRGNEAFF.

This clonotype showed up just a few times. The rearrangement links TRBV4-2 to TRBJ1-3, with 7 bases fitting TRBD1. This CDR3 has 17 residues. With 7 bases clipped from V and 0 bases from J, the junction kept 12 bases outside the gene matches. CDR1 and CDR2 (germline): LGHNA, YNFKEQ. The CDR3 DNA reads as TGTGCCAGCACCCAGACAGGGTCTTTAAGCTCTGGAAACACCATATATTTT. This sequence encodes CASTQTGSLSSGNTIYF.

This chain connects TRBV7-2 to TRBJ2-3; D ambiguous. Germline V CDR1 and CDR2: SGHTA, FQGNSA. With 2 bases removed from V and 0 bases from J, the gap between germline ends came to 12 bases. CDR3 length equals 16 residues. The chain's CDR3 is CASSLMAEISTDTQYF. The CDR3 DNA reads TGTGCCAGCAGCTTAATGGCGGAAATTAGCACAGATACGCAGTATTTT.

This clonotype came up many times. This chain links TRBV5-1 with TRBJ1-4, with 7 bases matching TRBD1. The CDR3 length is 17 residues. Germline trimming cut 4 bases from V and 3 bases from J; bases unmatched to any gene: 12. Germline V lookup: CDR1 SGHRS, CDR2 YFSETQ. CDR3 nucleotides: TGCGCCAGCAGCCCTACCGGGACAGAGGGATCTAATGAAAAACTGTTTTTT. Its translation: CASSPTGTEGSNEKLFF.